Listed here are 31 T cell receptor beta chains from one sample, sequenced in a study of blood T cells in healthy people across ages. For the second PCR, which ran for roughly 6 to 12 cycles, a sample-barcoded 5' primer and a J-beta primer mix were used. MiXCR was run by TCRdb on the 5' RACE reads, yielding one entry per CDR3 protein. The sample has about 1.8 million distinct CDR3 sequences, less than 50% seen once; the top ten hold more than 2%. The sequenced sample was blood. These TCRs come from a woman aged 35 to 49 in good health.

Worth noting for this clonotype: A much larger clone lies a single base off, so this may be a read error. The genes are TRBV4-1 and TRBJ1-2, with 9 bases aligning to TRBD1. The CDR3 has 15 residues. The ends lost 3 bases at V and 10 bases at J; junction bases unmatched: 12. Germline V gene lookup returns CDR1 MGHRA and CDR2 YSYEKL. CDR3 bases: TGCGCCAGCAGCCAGGACAGGGGATTTATAAGTGACTACACCTTC. Its translation is CASSQDRGFISDYTF.

The chain combines TRBV7-6 with TRBJ2-1, with 7 bases fitting TRBD2. The germline V gene encodes CDR1 SGHVS and CDR2 FNYEAQ. The CDR3 has 15 amino acids. The V segment lost 1 base and the J segment 6 bases; nucleotides outside the gene matches: 6. CDR3 sequence: CASSLDRTRANEQFF. CDR3 nucleotide sequence: TGTGCCAGCAGCTTAGATAGGACTAGAGCCAATGAGCAGTTCTTC.

About this clonotype: At one boundary the junction diverges from the germline segment, which might be a read error. V gene TRBV12-3 or TRBV12-4 combines with J gene TRBJ2-1; 9 bases agree with TRBD2. The CDR3 covers 15 residues. In DNA form, the CDR3 reads TGTGCCAGCAGTTCGGCGGGGGGGCTGGACAAGGAGCAGTTCTTC. Its translation: CASSSAGGLDKEQFF.

This clonotype has more than one count but fewer than ten. J is TRBJ2-4 and V is TRBV6-6; 8 nucleotides line up with TRBD1. This CDR3 spans 15 amino acids. The V gene's germline CDR1 is MNHNY and CDR2 SVGAGI (reference sequence). V shed 6 bases and J 2 bases; nucleotides not matched to a gene: 6. The CDR3 coding sequence is TGTGCCAGCAGAGACAGGGGCGGGACCAAAAACATTCAGTACTTC. As protein: CASRDRGGTKNIQYF.

The chain is built from TRBV7-9 and TRBJ2-1; D not certain. This CDR3 is 12 amino acids long. Germline loops: CDR1 SEHNR, CDR2 FQNEAQ (reference sequence). The V and J ends lost 5 bases and 9 bases respectively, with 11 bases between them. The CDR3 DNA sequence: TGTGCCAGCAGCATTATGGGTGGTGAGCAGTTCTTC. Translating gives CASSIMGGEQFF.

This clonotype was seen a handful of times. CDR3 bases: TGTGCCAGCAGCTTAGCACTAGCGGGGCCCTACGAGCAGTACTTC. It yields the protein CASSLALAGPYEQYF. The V call is TRBV7-9, the J call TRBJ2-7, with 10 bases aligning to TRBD2. The germline gives CDR1 SEHNR, CDR2 FQNEAQ (reference sequence). This CDR3 has 15 residues. J lost 2 bases, V lost 0 bases, and 1 base had no gene match.

This clonotype was seen a few times. The V and J genes are TRBV4-3 and TRBJ2-1, with D possibly being TRBD2 (6 bases). Per the germline V gene, CDR1 is LGHNA and CDR2 is YSLEER. This CDR3 is built from 15 residues. Trimming cost V 1 base and J 8 bases, with 15 bases left between them. The CDR3 coding sequence is TGCGCCAGCAGCCAAGGCGGGACCCGAAGACATGAGCAGTTCTTC. Translated, it gives CASSQGGTRRHEQFF.

The V call is TRBV7-8, the J call TRBJ2-5; 9 bases are shared with TRBD1. The V gene's germline CDR1 is SGHVS and CDR2 FQNEAQ. V lost 2 bases to trimming and J lost 5 bases; unmatched junction nucleotides: 6. The CDR3 length is 15 residues. Here the CDR3 reads CASSLPTGGIETQYF. The CDR3 DNA is TGTGCCAGCAGCTTACCAACAGGGGGCATCGAGACCCAGTACTTC.

The table lists this clonotype with a count of one. V usage is TRBV6-5 and J usage is TRBJ2-5, with TRBD2 identical over 8 bases. The J call may be mistaken, given a closer DNA end match to TRBJ2-7. Germline V lookup: CDR1 MNHEY, CDR2 SVGAGI. The CDR3 has 15 amino acids. CDR3 region: CASRGSGGGQYEQYF. The CDR3 nucleotides read TGTGCCAGCAGAGGGAGTGGCGGGGGGCAATACGAGCAGTACTTC.

V gene TRBV6-2 or TRBV6-3 combines with J gene TRBJ2-7; 8 bases agree with TRBD1. The J segment lost 4 bases and the V segment lost 6 bases, leaving 14 bases of the junction unmatched. This CDR3 comprises 16 residues. Germline V gene data show CDR1 as MNHEY and CDR2 as SVGEGT. CDR3 in DNA: TGTGCCAGCAGCTTACCGCGGGACAGGCAGGTGTACGAGCAGTACTTC. Residues: CASSLPRDRQVYEQYF.

The chain links TRBV6-6 to TRBJ2-7, with 7 positions matching TRBD2. With 8 bases clipped from V and 5 bases from J, the junction kept 3 bases outside the gene matches. The CDR3 is made up of 11 amino acids. Germline V CDR1 and CDR2: MNHNY, SVGAGI (reference sequence). In DNA, the CDR3 is TGTGCCAGCGGGAGGGTCCACGAGCAGTACTTC. This codes for CASGRVHEQYF.

The chain couples TRBV20-1 to TRBJ2-7; tentative D call: TRBD2 (6 bases). V lost 3 bases to trimming and J lost 5 bases, with 14 bases between them. Germline V gene sequence: CDR1 DFQATT, CDR2 SNEGSKA (reference sequence). The CDR3 consists of 13 residues. The CDR3 sequence: CSASPGEAHEQYF. In nucleotides, the CDR3 is TGCAGTGCTAGCCCCGGGGAGGCCCACGAGCAGTACTTC.

CDR3 DNA: TGTGCCAGCAGCGTACAGGGCGGGATTGCCAAAAACATTCAGTACTTC. Translated: CASSVQGGIAKNIQYF. The chain couples TRBV27 to TRBJ2-4; D could derive from TRBD1 or TRBD2 (6 bases each). Germline V gives CDR1 MNHEY, CDR2 SMNVEV (reference sequence). The length of the CDR3 is 16 residues. The V gene lost 6 bases and the J gene lost 1 base, with 16 bases spanning the gap.

This clonotype was seen a handful of times. This chain connects TRBV12-3 or TRBV12-4 to TRBJ1-2; D gene uncertain. This CDR3 spans 16 amino acids. Trimming shortened V by 6 bases and J by 1 base, and 18 bases separated the two germline ends. The CDR3 reads CASSTRPLPVNYGYTF. The DNA of the CDR3 is TGTGCCAGCAGCACTCGCCCTCTTCCTGTTAACTATGGCTACACCTTC.

The gene calls are TRBV18 and TRBJ1-2; D not resolved. This CDR3 comprises 12 residues. Trimming removed 4 bases at V and 2 bases at J, with 5 bases between. The germline V gene has CDR1 KGHSH and CDR2 LQKENI. The CDR3 here is CASSHPNYGYTF. The CDR3 coding sequence is TGTGCCAGCTCACACCCCAACTATGGCTACACCTTC.

The chain uses TRBV5-1 and TRBJ2-1; 7 bases map to TRBD1. From germline, CDR1 is SGHRS and CDR2 YFSETQ. This CDR3 spans 15 amino acids. V trimming: 2 bases; J trimming: 5 bases; junction bases outside the gene matches: 7. The CDR3: CASSFMRTGHNEQFF. As DNA, the CDR3 is TGCGCCAGCAGCTTCATGAGGACAGGCCACAATGAGCAGTTCTTC.

This chain joins TRBV20-1 and TRBJ2-1; D might be TRBD1 or TRBD2, each matching 6 bases. Trimming removed 3 bases from V and 1 base from J, with 13 bases in between. CDR1 and CDR2 from the germline V gene are DFQATT and SNEGSKA (reference sequence). The length of the CDR3 is 15 residues. CDR3 in DNA: TGCAGTGCTAGCTTCTTAGGGGGGTCCTACAATGAGCAGTTCTTC. Amino acid sequence: CSASFLGGSYNEQFF.

The rearrangement uses TRBV7-9 and TRBJ1-6; no definite D call. Germline V lookup: CDR1 SEHNR, CDR2 FQNEAQ (reference sequence). The CDR3 is 15 residues long. Deletions cut 2 bases from V and 7 bases from J, with 12 bases between. CDR3: CASSLQRQGNSPLHF. Written as DNA, the CDR3 is TGTGCCAGCAGCTTACAGAGACAAGGAAATTCACCCCTCCACTTT.

This chain connects TRBV29-1 to TRBJ2-3; 7 nucleotides line up with TRBD2. The CDR3 spans 13 residues. Germline trimming cut 5 bases from V and 3 bases from J; bases unmatched to any gene: 5. Germline CDR1 SQVTM, CDR2 ANQGSEA. The CDR3 reads CSVIRGDTDTQYF. DNA for the CDR3: TGCAGCGTTATACGGGGGGATACAGATACGCAGTATTTT.

The genes are TRBV6-5 and TRBJ2-4; 7 nucleotides match TRBD2. The junction had 2 bases not matched to a gene; V was cut back by 9 bases and J by 0 bases. Germline loops: CDR1 MNHEY, CDR2 SVGAGI. The CDR3 consists of 13 residues. The CDR3 region is CASGTIAKNIQYF. The CDR3 DNA reads as TGTGCCAGTGGGACTATAGCCAAAAACATTCAGTACTTC.

This clonotype appeared a few times. The chain links TRBV29-1 to TRBJ1-2; D might be TRBD1 (6 bases). Between the trimmed V and J ends, which lost 4 bases and 0 bases, there was a span of 39 bases. This CDR3 spans 23 amino acids. Germline loops: CDR1 SQVTM, CDR2 ANQGSEA. The chain's CDR3 is CSVAPDPDPTDLGGVLANYGYTF. The CDR3 bases are TGCAGCGTTGCCCCGGACCCCGACCCTACAGACTTAGGGGGGGTCCTCGCTAACTATGGCTACACCTTC.

This chain connects TRBV20-1 to TRBJ2-1, with 11 nucleotides matching TRBD2. The J segment lost 4 bases and the V segment lost 6 bases, leaving 5 bases of the junction unmatched. The CDR3 sequence is 14 residues long. Germline lookup yields CDR1 DFQATT and CDR2 SNEGSKA (reference sequence). The CDR3 coding sequence is TGCAGTGCCGTCACTAGCGGGGGTTACAATGAGCAGTTCTTC. It encodes CSAVTSGGYNEQFF.

This chain joins TRBV12-3 or TRBV12-4 and TRBJ1-5, with D possibly TRBD1 on 5 matching bases. Trimming took 0 bases from V and 4 from J, leaving 13 bases between them. CDR3 length: 16 residues. CDR3 coding DNA: TGTGCCAGCAGTTTAGCGGGGCAGAGTCTGAATCAGCCCCAGCATTTT. Protein: CASSLAGQSLNQPQHF.

The J gene is TRBJ2-4, the V gene TRBV25-1, with D perhaps given as TRBD1 or TRBD2 (5 bases each). Trimming pared 4 bases from V and 5 bases from J, leaving 15 bases between. Looked up from germline, CDR1 is MGHDK and CDR2 is SYGVNS. CDR3 size: 15 residues. CDR3 region: CASSGRRGQQNIQYF. The DNA of the CDR3 is TGTGCCAGCAGTGGACGCCGGGGCCAACAAAACATTCAGTACTTC.

The chain links TRBV28 to TRBJ2-4; 14 bases match TRBD2. The J call may be incorrect, as the DNA end agrees better with TRBJ2-7. The CDR3 sequence is 16 residues long. CDR1 and CDR2 (germline): MDHEN, SYDVKM. The CDR3 region has the DNA TGTGCCAGCACTCCAGCGGGACTAGCGGGGGACTACGAGCAGTACTTC. As protein: CASTPAGLAGDYEQYF.

This clonotype occurred a few times. The CDR3 nucleotides are TGTGCCAGCAATCCCGGGACCCGAGCCTACGAGCAGTACTTC. Translation: CASNPGTRAYEQYF. The V call is TRBV6-2 or TRBV6-3, the J call TRBJ2-7; D possibly uses TRBD1 or TRBD2 (5 bases each). The CDR3 has 14 amino acids. The germline V gene encodes CDR1 MNHEY and CDR2 SVGEGT. V lost 7 bases and J lost 2, with 15 bases in between.

The chain uses TRBV4-2 and TRBJ2-7; D gene unclear. Germline CDR1 is LGHNA and CDR2 is YNFKEQ. CDR3 length equals 12 residues. V was shortened by 0 bases and J by 5 bases, with 5 bases between the two germline ends. CDR3 residues: CASSQEEDEQYF. CDR3 sequence (DNA): TGTGCCAGCAGCCAAGAAGAGGACGAGCAGTACTTC.

The V call is TRBV20-1, the J call TRBJ1-2, with a tentative D call TRBD1 (5 bases). Germline V lookup: CDR1 DFQATT, CDR2 SNEGSKA (reference sequence). This CDR3 is built from 14 residues. In DNA, the CDR3 is TGCAGCATAATAGAGCGGGGGGTCGAAGGTGGCTACACCTTC. It translates to CSIIERGVEGGYTF.

The chain joins TRBV4-2 to TRBJ2-1, with D perhaps matching TRBD1 (6 bases). The CDR3 is 19 residues long. Trimming removed 2 bases from V and 0 bases from J, with 20 bases in between. From germline, CDR1 is LGHNA and CDR2 YNFKEQ. CDR3 nucleotide sequence: TGTGCCAGCAGCCAATGGGGAACGGGACAAGGGGACTCCTACAATGAGCAGTTCTTC. Translating it yields CASSQWGTGQGDSYNEQFF.

The chain recombines TRBV2 with TRBJ2-1, with 7 bases matching TRBD1. Losses at the gene ends were 6 bases for V and 10 bases for J; bases not matched to a gene: 9. The CDR3 sequence is 13 residues long. Germline CDR1 and CDR2: SNHLY and FYNNEI. The DNA for the CDR3 is TGTGCCAGCAGGGCCGGGACAGTAGTAGAGCAGTTCTTC. Translating it yields CASRAGTVVEQFF.

The genes are TRBV6-2 or TRBV6-3 and TRBJ1-1; no clear D. The CDR3 runs to 12 residues. V shed 6 bases and J shed 5 bases, with 10 bases lying between them. Germline V CDR1 and CDR2: MNHEY, SVGEGT. The CDR3 spells CASRTLGTEAFF. CDR3 nucleotides: TGTGCCAGCAGGACCTTAGGGACTGAAGCTTTCTTT.